This passage covers 24 T cell receptor beta chains from one sample sequenced in a study of tumor and adjacent non-tumor tissue in lung cancer (dated by TCRdb to about 2018). Library generation was performed with multiplex PCR. The run used an Illumina HiSeq 2500. Following protocols modified from ARM-PCR, the researchers constructed TCRbeta libraries through three rounds of nested PCR with primers (Table S4). The public reads were run again by TCRdb, first through fastp at Q25 and then through MiXCR, and only productive beta chains were kept. Every distinct CDR3 protein forms one entry, paired with its most common genes and DNA. Counted in this sample were 100,000 or so distinct CDR3 sequences; 65% of them appeared once. The ten largest clones represent approximately 18% of the sample. RNA was extracted from bulk unsorted tissue and checked for quality with a NanoDrop ND-1000 and an Agilent 2100. The normal lung samples consisted of distant non-tumor tissue collected more than 3 cm from the tumor edge.

Sequenced sample: distant non-tumor lung tissue. The receptor source for this set is a man aged 25 to 40 with non-small cell lung cancer.

J is TRBJ2-2 and V is TRBV11-2; unclear D gene. Trimming shortened V by 10 bases and J by 3 bases, and 15 bases separated the two germline ends. The CDR3 is made up of 14 amino acids. Per the germline V gene, CDR1 is SGHAT and CDR2 is FQNNGV. The CDR3 DNA follows: TGTGCCAACCGTCTCGGGCCTGACACCGGGGAGCTGTTTTTT. Amino acids: CANRLGPDTGELFF. The full variable domain, completed using reference TRBV11-2 and TRBJ2-2, is EAGVAQSPRYKIIEKRQSVAFWCNPISGHATLYWYQQILGQGPKLLIQFQNNGVVDDSQLPKDRFSAERLKGVDSTLKIQPAKLEDSAVYLCANRLGPDTGELFFGEGSRLTVL.

With respect to this clonotype: A read error may account for a junction end that differs from germline. The chain carries TRBV10-3 and TRBJ2-3; 11 nucleotides match TRBD2. From germline, CDR1 is ENHRY and CDR2 SYGVKD. The CDR3 is made up of 16 amino acids. The CDR3 loop is CTISDSGRASTDTQYF. CDR3 sequence (DNA): TGTACCATCAGTGATAGCGGGAGGGCTAGCACAGATACGCAGTATTTT.

This clonotype was seen a handful of times. DNA for the CDR3: TGTGCCTGGAGTAGAGGGTTTAGCACTGAAGCTTTCTTT. Translating gives CAWSRGFSTEAFF. The gene calls are TRBV30 and TRBJ1-1; D gene unclear. The CDR3 covers 13 residues. Trimming removed 2 bases at V and 4 bases at J, with 11 bases between. Germline CDR1 reads GTSNPN; CDR2 reads SVGIG (reference sequence).

Remarks on this clonotype: A much larger clonotype is one base distant, so this may be a read error. This CDR3 fails to terminate in the conserved phenylalanine or tryptophan, so it likely reflects a read error. This chain joins TRBV6-6 and TRBJ1-4; D may be TRBD1 (6 bases). CDR3 length equals 15 residues. Germline V gene sequence: CDR1 MNHNY, CDR2 SVGAGI (reference sequence). V was clipped by 5 bases and J by 0 bases, with 10 bases between them. CDR3 amino acids: CASSHHRATNEKLFL. As DNA, the CDR3 is TGTGCCAGCAGTCACCACAGGGCAACTAATGAAAAACTGTTTCTT.

This clonotype was detected once. The chain has TRBV20-1 and TRBJ1-1; D remains unclear. This CDR3 spans 17 amino acids. V lost 0 bases and J 3 bases, leaving 20 bases between the germline ends. The V gene's germline CDR1 is DFQATT and CDR2 SNEGSKA (reference sequence). In DNA, the CDR3 is TGCAGTGCTAGAGATCGGAAGGAGGGCACCATGTACACTGAAGCTTTCTTT. Residues: CSARDRKEGTMYTEAFF.

Remarks on this clonotype: Germline is not matched at one junction end, which may reflect a read error. The chain uses TRBV20-1 and TRBJ2-7, with D possibly being TRBD2 (6 bases). The CDR3 totals 14 residues. CDR1 and CDR2 from the germline V gene are DFQATT and SNEGSKA (reference sequence). CDR3 coding DNA: TGCAGCGCTAGTACCGGGACTGGCGGCTACGAGCAGTACTTC. It encodes CSASTGTGGYEQYF.

This clonotype has just a few counts. The V gene is TRBV29-1, the J gene TRBJ2-1; 12 bases align to TRBD1. The germline gives CDR1 SQVTM, CDR2 ANQGSEA. CDR3 length: 15 residues. Trimming at V came to 4 bases and at J to 6 bases, leaving 7 bases not matched to a gene. The CDR3 DNA reads as TGCAGCGTTGCGTTCGGGACAGGGGGCTCCAATGAGCAGTTCTTC. This gives the protein CSVAFGTGGSNEQFF.

The V gene is TRBV2, the J gene TRBJ2-3; no reliable D call. V dropped 5 bases and J dropped 2 bases, with 11 bases sitting between them. Germline V lookup: CDR1 SNHLY, CDR2 FYNNEI. This CDR3 is built from 14 residues. The CDR3 here is CASSIGLPTDTQYF. The CDR3 DNA reads TGTGCCAGCAGTATCGGGCTACCCACAGATACGCAGTATTTT. Full variable domain (rest looked up from reference TRBV2 and TRBJ2-3): EPEVTQTPSHQVTQMGQEVILRCVPISNHLYFYWYRQILGQKVEFLVSFYNNEISEKSEIFDDQFSVERPDGSNFTLKIRSTKLEDSAMYFCASSIGLPTDTQYFGPGTRLTVL.

With respect to this clonotype: This CDR3 fails to terminate in the conserved phenylalanine or tryptophan, so it likely reflects a read error. V gene TRBV11-3 combines with J gene TRBJ1-1, with D possibly being TRBD1 (5 bases). V was pared by 7 bases and J by 7 bases, with 16 bases between. This CDR3 comprises 13 residues. The germline V gene encodes CDR1 SGHNT and CDR2 YENEEA. As DNA, the CDR3 is TGTGCCAGCAACACCCTTAAAGACAGTGAAGCTTTCCTT. Its protein product is CASNTLKDSEAFL.

This clonotype was seen once. This rearrangement joins TRBV7-9 to TRBJ1-1; a weak D match, TRBD1 (5 bases). Germline-derived CDR1 and CDR2 are SEHNR and FQNEAQ (reference sequence). Between the trimmed V and J ends, which lost 6 bases and 5 bases, there was a span of 16 bases. This CDR3 is built from 14 residues. As DNA, the CDR3 is TGTGCCAGCAGACCAGGACATGGGATGACTGAAGCTTTCTTT. Its protein is CASRPGHGMTEAFF.

Turning to this clonotype: A single base separates this from a much larger clone, so it may be a read error. This sequence joins TRBV14 and TRBJ2-7; no clear D. The CDR3 totals 11 residues. Trimming left V 3 bases short and J 7 bases short, with 7 bases between. Germline lookup yields CDR1 SGHDN and CDR2 FVKESK. CDR3 bases: TGTGCCAGCAGCCACTACGGGGAGCAGTACTTC. Its translation is CASSHYGEQYF.

This clonotype was seen just once. The CDR3 region has the DNA TGTGCCAGCAGTTCCGGACAGGGGGCGGTCCATAAGCAGTTCTTC. The encoded protein is CASSSGQGAVHKQFF. V and J are TRBV6-5 and TRBJ2-1, with 11 bases aligning to TRBD1. The CDR3 runs 15 residues. V shed 4 bases, J shed 11 bases, and the junction held 10 bases outside the gene matches. Germline V gene data show CDR1 as MNHEY and CDR2 as SVGAGI.

This clonotype has at least ten counts. The V call is TRBV4-3, the J call TRBJ2-1; TRBD2 matches 10 bases. Germline V lookup: CDR1 LGHNA, CDR2 YSLEER. The CDR3 extends over 16 amino acids. Trimming removed 0 bases from V and 7 bases from J; junction bases left unmatched: 6. In nucleotides, the CDR3 is TGCGCCAGCAGCCAAGAAGCGGGGGGGCCTCGTAATGAGCAGTTCTTC. Its translation is CASSQEAGGPRNEQFF.

This clonotype was found once. This sequence may be a read error, since a much larger clone differs from it by one base. The chain joins TRBV5-4 to TRBJ1-6; 8 positions match TRBD1. Germline CDR1 is SGHNT and CDR2 is YYREEE (reference sequence). CDR3 length: 15 residues. CDR3 protein: CASSIDRGNYSPLYF. The DNA of the CDR3 is TGTGCCAGCAGCATAGACAGGGGTAATTATTCACCCCTCTACTTT.

On this clonotype: A read error may be the cause here, since a much bigger clone is one base away. The chain carries TRBV12-3 or TRBV12-4 and TRBJ2-7, with 7 bases aligning to TRBD2. The J segment lost 4 bases and the V segment lost 1 base, leaving 7 bases of the junction unmatched. The CDR3 length is 15 residues. The CDR3 DNA sequence: TGTGCCAGCAGTTTAGTGGGAGGGCCGAGATACGAGCAGTACTTC. This translates into CASSLVGGPRYEQYF.

In the case of this clonotype: A much larger clone lies one base from this, so it may be a read error. The chain has TRBV24-1 and TRBJ2-1; D is ambiguous. The CDR3 has 13 amino acids. Germline V gives CDR1 KGHDR, CDR2 SFDVKD. CDR3 in amino acids: CTTSLGPPDEQFF. The CDR3 DNA sequence: TGTACCACCAGCTTAGGCCCACCGGATGAGCAGTTCTTC.

This clonotype was recorded once. This may stem from a read error, because a much larger clone lies one nucleotide away. The rearrangement joins TRBV12-3 or TRBV12-4 to TRBJ2-1; D uncertain. The V gene lost 5 bases and the J gene lost 11 bases, with 16 bases spanning the gap. The CDR3 spans 13 residues. The CDR3 nucleotides read TGTGCCAGCAGTGGGTTAGCTGGGGATAAGCAGTTCTTC. Its translation is CASSGLAGDKQFF.

This chain uses TRBV11-2 with TRBJ2-3; the D gene is possibly TRBD2 (5 bases). V was clipped by 2 bases and J by 15 bases, with 24 bases between them. The CDR3 is 15 amino acids. The germline gives CDR1 SGHAT, CDR2 FQNNGV. The DNA of the CDR3 is TGTGCCAGCAGCTTATTAGGACTCAGCACAGATACGCGATATTTT. Amino acid sequence: CASSLLGLSTDTRYF.

For this clonotype: The germline gene is not matched at one end of the junction; a read error may be the cause. This sequence joins TRBV6-1 and TRBJ2-2; D is ambiguous. CDR1 and CDR2 (germline): MNHNS, SASEGT. The CDR3 consists of 14 residues. Written as DNA, the CDR3 is TGTGCGAGCAGTGAAAGTGTGGAAACCGGGGAGCTGTTTTTT. Amino acids: CASSESVETGELFF.

This clonotype was counted many times. This sequence joins TRBV29-1 and TRBJ1-2, with TRBD1 matching 7 bases. The germline V gene encodes CDR1 SQVTM and CDR2 ANQGSEA. V lost 0 bases, J lost 7 bases, and 2 bases stayed unmatched. The CDR3 is 12 amino acids. The CDR3 DNA follows: TGCAGCGTTGAAGATCAGGGGGGTGGCTACACCTTC. Translating gives CSVEDQGGGYTF. Full variable domain (remainder filled in from reference TRBV29-1 and TRBJ1-2): SAVISQKPSRDICQRGTSLTIQCQVDSQVTMMFWYRQQPGQSLTLIATANQGSEATYESGFVIDKFPISRPNLTFSTLTVSNMSPEDSSIYLCSVEDQGGGYTFGSGTRLTVV.

The V gene is TRBV5-1, the J gene TRBJ1-1, with no clear D. Trimming removed 7 bases at V and 1 base at J, with 11 bases between. CDR3 length equals 13 residues. CDR1 and CDR2 from the germline V gene are SGHRS and YFSETQ. CDR3 DNA: TGCGCCAGCGGACTGTCAACGAACACTGAAGCTTTCTTT. Translated, it gives CASGLSTNTEAFF.

This sequence joins TRBV21-1 and TRBJ2-1; TRBD1 was called by the table and not checked on the DNA. TRBV21-1 is noted as a pseudogene. The CDR3 is 16 residues long. CDR3 in DNA: TGTGCCAGCAGCAAAGTGTCGGGGGGCTTCCTCAATGAGCAGTTCTTC. Translation: CASSKVSGGFLNEQFF.

Regarding this clonotype: A read error may produce the germline difference seen at one junction end. The chain employs TRBV11-2 and TRBJ2-2; 8 nucleotides match TRBD2. CDR3 length equals 15 residues. In germline, CDR1 is SGHAT, CDR2 FQNNGV. The CDR3 region is CASSLKAGVAGELFF. The CDR3 DNA sequence: TGTGCCAGCAGCTTAAAAGCGGGGGTAGCCGGGGAGCTGTTCTTT.

In this sample, this clonotype turned up once. This chain's CDR3 is CANAGFSADTQYF. In DNA, the CDR3 is TGTGCTAATGCGGGTTTTAGCGCAGATACGCAGTATTTT. This chain joins TRBV12-5 and TRBJ2-3; weak D call: TRBD2 (5 bases). The CDR3 runs 13 residues. The V and J ends lost 10 bases and 4 bases respectively, with 15 bases between them. Per the germline V gene, CDR1 is LGHNT and CDR2 is FRNRAP.